This T cell receptor (beta chain) originates from a study of T-cell memory formation after mild COVID-19. Study-level findings and limits: For contracting clones, CD4+ ones sat mainly in CM and EM, CD8+ in EMRA. Second-wave clones that peaked on day 37 lacked confirmed SARS-CoV-2 specificity. Researchers found some responding clones in pre-infection memory, a sign that cross-reactive memory joined.

This CDR3 comprises 13 residues. Germline loops: CDR1 LGHNA, CDR2 YSLEER. The ends lost 1 base at V and 8 bases at J; junction bases unmatched: 4. This clonotype appeared a single time. What it binds is not known. MiXCR was run by TCRdb on the 5' RACE reads, yielding one entry per CDR3 protein. The sample holds tens of thousands of distinct CDR3 sequences, 12% seen once. The TCR originated in a man between 18 and 29 years old who had mild COVID-19 (a few samples of this study predate the infection). Cell type and time point are not known. The chain recombines TRBV4-3 with TRBJ1-2; 7 bases align to TRBD1. The sequencing sample was made of PBMCs or a T cell subset sorted from them (not recorded which). The CDR3: CASSQARGGGYTF. The CDR3 DNA reads as TGCGCCAGCAGCCAAGCCAGGGGGGGAGGCTACACCTTC.